What follows are 31 T cell receptor beta chains derived from one specimen sequenced in a study of blood T cells in healthy people across ages. Next came a second PCR, run for about 6 to 12 cycles, which used a sample-barcoded 5' primer along with a J-beta primer mix. TCRdb fed the 5' RACE reads into MiXCR, producing one record per CDR3 protein. In the table there are 500,000 to 700,000 distinct CDR3 sequences, roughly 30% of which are singletons. Sequencing input: blood. The receptors were gathered from a woman over 75 in good health.

A few counts support this clonotype. It may be a read error: a sequence one base away is much more abundant. The CDR3 sequence is CASSLGGQGFTNEQYF. The CDR3 nucleotides read TGTGCCAGCAGCCTAGGGGGACAGGGGTTTACAAATGAGCAGTACTTC. The chain has TRBV7-8 and TRBJ2-5; 10 bases match TRBD1. With 5 bases clipped from V and 11 bases from J, the junction kept 17 bases outside the gene matches. The length of the CDR3 is 16 residues. Per the germline V gene, CDR1 is SGHVS and CDR2 is FQNEAQ. Supplemented by reference TRBV7-8 and TRBJ2-5, the full variable domain reads GAGVSQSPRYKVAKRGQDVALRCDPISGHVSLFWYQQALGQGPEFLTYFQNEAQLDKSGLPSDRFFAERPEGSVSTLKIQRTQQEDSAVYLCASSLGGQGFTNEQYFGPGTRLLVL.

The chain combines TRBV6-1 with TRBJ2-7; D is possibly TRBD2 (6 bases). V was trimmed by 4 bases and J by 6 bases, leaving 16 bases between them. This CDR3 is built from 14 residues. Germline CDR1 MNHNS, CDR2 SASEGT. CDR3 region: CASSADGGGGEQYV. The CDR3 bases are TGTGCCAGCAGTGCGGACGGGGGAGGTGGCGAGCAGTACGTC.

A few counts support this clonotype. The rearrangement uses TRBV24-1 and TRBJ2-1, with a weak D call TRBD2 (5 bases). The J call is doubtful: the DNA matches TRBJ2-7 better. CDR1 and CDR2 from the germline V gene are KGHDR and SFDVKD. CDR3 length: 16 amino acids. In nucleotides, the CDR3 is TGTGCCACCAGTGACGTGAGTGCGGACTCCTACAATGAGCAGTACTTC. Encoded protein: CATSDVSADSYNEQYF.

Only a few counts were recorded for this clonotype. The chain has TRBV5-1 and TRBJ1-1; no firm D call. CDR1 and CDR2 (germline): SGHRS, YFSETQ. Trimming shortened V by 2 bases and J by 1 base, and 12 bases separated the two germline ends. The CDR3 is made up of 15 amino acids. The CDR3 DNA is TGCGCCAGCAGCTTTCTCGGATCCCAGAACACTGAAGCTTTCTTT. It encodes CASSFLGSQNTEAFF.

This clonotype appeared a few times. The chain links TRBV30 to TRBJ2-7, with a tentative D call TRBD2 (5 bases). The length of the CDR3 is 13 residues. V was cut by 2 bases and J by 7 bases, with 15 bases left in between. Per the germline V gene, CDR1 is GTSNPN and CDR2 is SVGIG (reference sequence). CDR3 sequence reads: CAWSLLDGEEQYF. DNA for the CDR3: TGTGCCTGGAGTCTACTGGACGGGGAAGAGCAGTACTTC. Together with reference TRBV30 and TRBJ2-7, the CDR3 gives the full variable domain: SQTIHQWPATLVQPVGSPLSLECTVEGTSNPNLYWYRQAAGRGLQLLFYSVGIGQISSEVPQNLSASRPQDRQFILSSKKLLLSDSGFYLCAWSLLDGEEQYFGPGTRLTVT.

This clonotype was picked up many times. V usage is TRBV5-1 and J usage is TRBJ2-3, with 12 bases aligning to TRBD2. The length of the CDR3 is 17 residues. Germline values: CDR1 SGHRS, CDR2 YFSETQ. V lost 5 bases and J lost 0; bases outside the gene matches: 7. The chain's CDR3 is CASSQGLAGRSTDTQYF. CDR3 sequence (DNA): TGCGCCAGCAGTCAAGGACTAGCGGGGAGGAGCACAGATACGCAGTATTTT.

This clonotype has at least ten counts. The rearrangement links TRBV20-1 to TRBJ1-1, with TRBD1 matching over 11 bases. The CDR3 spans 12 residues. CDR1 is DFQATT, CDR2 SNEGSKA, per germline (reference sequence). With 6 bases clipped from V and 12 bases from J, the junction kept 9 bases outside the gene matches. The CDR3 bases are TGCAGTGCCAAGTGGGGGACAGGGGGAACTTTCTTT. Its translation is CSAKWGTGGTFF.

This clonotype was observed a few times. A much larger clone differs by one base, so this may be a read error. The chain combines TRBV7-2 with TRBJ2-3; D unclear. The V end lost 6 bases, the J end lost 2 bases, and 12 bases lay between the germline ends. This CDR3 contains 14 residues. Germline V gives CDR1 SGHTA, CDR2 FQGNSA. The CDR3 is CASRLSILTDTQYF. The CDR3 DNA reads as TGTGCCAGCAGATTGAGTATCCTCACAGATACGCAGTATTTT.

Only a few counts were recorded for this clonotype. A much larger clonotype is one base distant, so this may be a read error. The chain links TRBV10-3 to TRBJ2-5; the D is unclear. The CDR3 extends over 13 amino acids. From germline, CDR1 is ENHRY and CDR2 SYGVKD. V shed 4 bases and J shed 11 bases, with 17 bases lying between them. The CDR3 region has the DNA TGTGCCATCAGTGTGTCCGGCTACAATGAGCAGTACTTC. Its protein product is CAISVSGYNEQYF.

The V gene is TRBV6-5, the J gene TRBJ1-5; possibly TRBD1 for D (6 bases). Trimming cost V 6 bases and J 1 base, with 13 bases left between them. CDR1 and CDR2 from the germline V gene are MNHEY and SVGAGI. The CDR3 runs to 15 residues. CDR3 sequence (DNA): TGTGCCAGCAGGACGACAGGAACGAGCAATCAGCCCCAGCATTTT. Translation gives CASRTTGTSNQPQHF.

This clonotype appeared many times. This chain uses TRBV2 with TRBJ1-4; possibly TRBD1 for D (5 bases). The CDR3 loop spans 13 amino acids. Germline-derived CDR1 and CDR2 are SNHLY and FYNNEI. V lost 3 bases, J lost 5 bases, and 7 bases lay in between. The CDR3 sequence is CASSDRVNEKLFF. The CDR3 DNA is TGTGCCAGCAGTGACAGGGTCAATGAAAAACTGTTTTTT.

This clonotype was detected only a few times. The rearrangement links TRBV3-1 to TRBJ1-2; D unclear. CDR1 is LGHDT, CDR2 YNNKEL, per germline (reference sequence). V dropped 6 bases and J dropped 8 bases, with 16 bases sitting between them. This CDR3 contains 13 residues. The CDR3 spells CASRHWESGGYTF. CDR3 nucleotides: TGTGCCAGCAGACATTGGGAGTCTGGCGGCTACACCTTC.

Remarks on this clonotype: This may stem from a read error, because a much larger clone lies one nucleotide away. V is TRBV5-5 and J is TRBJ2-3; D remains ambiguous. CDR3 length equals 13 residues. From germline, CDR1 is SGHKS and CDR2 YYEKEE (reference sequence). The CDR3 nucleotides are TGTGTCAGCAGCTTGAACGGGCAAGATACGCAGTATTTT. Translated: CVSSLNGQDTQYF.

This clonotype turned up a few times. J is TRBJ2-5 and V is TRBV20-1; 8 bases map to TRBD2. The CDR3 covers 16 residues. Germline loops: CDR1 DFQATT, CDR2 SNEGSKA (reference sequence). Losses at the gene ends were 5 bases for V and 3 bases for J; bases not matched to a gene: 14. The CDR3 sequence is CSAEAGVAGPKETQYF. DNA for the CDR3: TGCAGTGCTGAGGCCGGGGTAGCGGGGCCTAAAGAGACCCAGTACTTC.

This clonotype was counted many times. This chain uses TRBV20-1 with TRBJ2-1; TRBD2 agrees at 10 bases. The germline V gene encodes CDR1 DFQATT and CDR2 SNEGSKA (reference sequence). This CDR3 is built from 14 residues. J lost 3 bases, V lost 8 bases, and 7 bases had no gene match. The CDR3: CSTERGGNYNEQFF. CDR3 nucleotide sequence: TGCAGTACAGAGCGGGGGGGGAACTACAATGAGCAGTTCTTC.

This clonotype was seen repeatedly, ten times or more. The V gene is TRBV20-1, the J gene TRBJ2-7; D is undetermined. The V and J ends lost 0 bases and 2 bases respectively, with 14 bases between them. The CDR3 has 15 residues. The germline V gene has CDR1 DFQATT and CDR2 SNEGSKA (reference sequence). CDR3 DNA: TGCAGTGCTAGAGATCATACTACAGACCCCTACGAGCAGTACTTC. Protein sequence: CSARDHTTDPYEQYF.

In this sample, this clonotype turned up many times. The V gene is TRBV10-3, the J gene TRBJ2-5, with 10 nucleotides matching TRBD1. This CDR3 spans 18 amino acids. Losses at the gene ends were 0 bases for V and 2 bases for J; bases not matched to a gene: 9. Germline assignment: CDR1 ENHRY and CDR2 SYGVKD. CDR3 residues: CAISESGGTGELQETQYF. The CDR3, as DNA: TGTGCCATCAGTGAGTCGGGAGGGACAGGGGAACTTCAAGAGACCCAGTACTTC.

This clonotype was detected ten times or more. The chain combines TRBV20-1 with TRBJ2-7; a possible D gene is TRBD2 (5 bases). Germline-derived CDR1 and CDR2 are DFQATT and SNEGSKA (reference sequence). The CDR3 spans 16 residues. V was clipped by 2 bases and J by 4 bases, with 21 bases between them. For the CDR3, the DNA is TGCAGTGCTAGAATGGAACGGGATTTTAGAGTGTACGAGCAGTACTTC. Amino acids: CSARMERDFRVYEQYF.

The genes are TRBV20-1 and TRBJ2-1, with TRBD2 matching 11 bases. Germline CDR1 and CDR2: DFQATT and SNEGSKA (reference sequence). After removal of 4 bases from V and 8 bases from J, the junction contained 13 bases not matched to a gene. CDR3 size: 16 residues. This chain's CDR3 is CSAIEPGTSGLDEQFF. As DNA, the CDR3 is TGCAGTGCTATCGAACCGGGGACTAGCGGCTTGGATGAGCAGTTCTTC.

Notes on this clonotype: Being one base from a much bigger clone, this may be a read error. The chain links TRBV9 to TRBJ1-1, with D perhaps matching TRBD1 (6 bases). This CDR3 region has 15 residues. Germline V gives CDR1 SGDLS, CDR2 YYNGEE. Written as DNA, the CDR3 is TGTGTCAGCAGCACATACACAGGGTCGAACACTGAAGCTTTCTTT. Translation: CVSSTYTGSNTEAFF.

As to this clonotype: One end of the junction varies from germline; a read error may be responsible. V is TRBV5-6 and J is TRBJ2-7, with TRBD1 identical over 7 bases. The CDR3 sequence is 16 residues long. The germline gives CDR1 SGHDT, CDR2 YYEEEE. CDR3 bases: TGTGCCAGCAGCTTGGCCAACAGGGGAAGCTCCTACGGGCAGTACTTC. Its translation is CASSLANRGSSYGQYF.

V usage is TRBV5-1 and J usage is TRBJ1-1; 8 bases match TRBD1. From germline, CDR1 is SGHRS and CDR2 YFSETQ. This CDR3 spans 15 amino acids. Trimming cost V 0 bases and J 2 bases; bases outside gene matches: 3. The CDR3 here is CASSLGTGTNTEAFF. The DNA of the CDR3 is TGCGCCAGCAGCTTGGGGACAGGGACTAACACTGAAGCTTTCTTT.

The sample holds many counts of this clonotype. J is TRBJ2-1 and V is TRBV5-1, with D possibly TRBD2 on 6 matching bases. Germline CDR1 is SGHRS and CDR2 is YFSETQ. This CDR3 region has 14 residues. Trimming removed 2 bases at V and 9 bases at J, with 15 bases between. In nucleotides, the CDR3 is TGCGCCAGCAGCTTCGGGGGTTCCGGGGGTGAGCAGTTCTTC. It encodes CASSFGGSGGEQFF.

The V and J genes are TRBV3-1 and TRBJ1-6; D not resolved. V lost 0 bases and J lost 0, with 9 bases in between. CDR3 length equals 17 residues. Per the germline V gene, CDR1 is LGHDT and CDR2 is YNNKEL (reference sequence). CDR3 nucleotide sequence: TGTGCCAGCAGCCAAGACATATCGAGCTCCTATAATTCACCCCTCCACTTT. Amino acid sequence: CASSQDISSSYNSPLHF.

This clonotype was detected only a few times. A much larger clone differs from this one at a single base, so this may be a read error. This chain joins TRBV5-1 and TRBJ2-1, with TRBD2 matching over 7 bases. The length of the CDR3 is 15 residues. Germline V gene lookup returns CDR1 SGHRS and CDR2 YFSETQ. CDR3 in DNA: TGCGCCAGCAGCTTGGAACAGCGGGACTACGATGAGCAGTTCTTC. This sequence encodes CASSLEQRDYDEQFF.

This clonotype was seen a single time. A much larger clonotype is one base distant, so this may be a read error. This chain connects TRBV9 to TRBJ1-1; D remains ambiguous. Germline-derived CDR1 and CDR2 are SGDLS and YYNGEE. This CDR3 contains 13 residues. Trimming stripped 0 bases from V and 6 bases from J, with 9 bases between. CDR3 coding DNA: TGTGCCAGCAGCGTAGGTTCCCTGGCTGAAGCTTTCTTT. As protein: CASSVGSLAEAFF.

This clonotype has at least ten counts. The chain combines TRBV30 with TRBJ2-1, with D perhaps TRBD1 or TRBD2 (6 bases each). The V gene's germline CDR1 is GTSNPN and CDR2 SVGIG (reference sequence). CDR3 size: 16 residues. Trimming stripped 0 bases from V and 4 bases from J, with 16 bases between. The CDR3 region has the DNA TGTGCCTGGAGTGTACCTAGGGGGGCGAGTTACAATGAGCAGTTCTTC. This encodes CAWSVPRGASYNEQFF. Full variable domain (rest looked up from reference TRBV30 and TRBJ2-1): SQTIHQWPATLVQPVGSPLSLECTVEGTSNPNLYWYRQAAGRGLQLLFYSVGIGQISSEVPQNLSASRPQDRQFILSSKKLLLSDSGFYLCAWSVPRGASYNEQFFGPGTRLTVL.

The rearrangement uses TRBV9 and TRBJ1-6, with D possibly TRBD1 on 6 matching bases. CDR1 and CDR2 (germline): SGDLS, YYNGEE. This CDR3 is 14 amino acids long. Trimming left V 4 bases short and J 5 bases short, with 10 bases between. The CDR3 bases are TGTGCCAGCAGCTATCGACAGGATAATTCACCCCTCCACTTT. It yields the protein CASSYRQDNSPLHF.

This clonotype was found many times. The chain links TRBV14 to TRBJ1-6; D uncertain. The CDR3 length is 15 residues. CDR1 is SGHDN and CDR2 is FVKESK in the germline V gene. V was clipped by 0 bases and J by 8 bases, with 11 bases between them. CDR3 nucleotides: TGTGCCAGCAGCCAAGAGCGAAACCTGTATTCACCCCTCCACTTT. Translation: CASSQERNLYSPLHF. The full variable domain, rest sourced from reference TRBV14 and TRBJ1-6, is EAGVTQFPSHSVIEKGQTVTLRCDPISGHDNLYWYRRVMGKEIKFLLHFVKESKQDESGMPNNRFLAERTGGTYSTLKVQPAELEDSGVYFCASSQERNLYSPLHFGNGTRLTVT.

On this clonotype itself: At one of its ends the junction is not consistent with the germline gene, which may arise from a read error. The V call is TRBV20-1, the J call TRBJ2-5, with 10 bases aligning to TRBD2. Matching the DNA end better, TRBJ2-7 makes the J call doubtful. The CDR3 has 12 amino acids. CDR1 is DFQATT, CDR2 SNEGSKA, per germline (reference sequence). CDR3 amino acids: CGASRTSGEQYF. As DNA, the CDR3 is TGCGGTGCGAGTAGGACTAGCGGCGAGCAGTACTTC.

The chain couples TRBV7-2 to TRBJ1-4, with a possible D match to TRBD1 (6 bases). This CDR3 contains 15 residues. Trimming pared 5 bases from V and 10 bases from J, leaving 20 bases between. Per germline, CDR1 SGHTA and CDR2 FQGNSA. The CDR3 bases are TGTGCCAGCAGCCTTCCCTCGGGGGCAGGCGGAAAACTGTTTTTT. Its translation: CASSLPSGAGGKLFF.